The rows below give T cell receptor beta chains drawn from one sample of a study of regulatory T cells in long-lasting Graves disease. TCRdb reprocessed the multiplex PCR reads with MiXCR, giving one entry per CDR3 protein. The table shows roughly 400,000 distinct CDR3 sequences, with 20% occurring only once. The sequences come from peripheral blood mononuclear cells (PBMCs), collected when the disease was refractory, from a patient treated with antithyroid drugs. The source of these receptors is a female donor with Graves disease. Both conserved end residues are part of each CDR3.

j_call | v_call | cdr3_aa
TRBJ1-5 | TRBV7-2 | CASSLSRGGNQPQHF
TRBJ2-7 | TRBV29-1 | CSVEPPLGDPGERYF
TRBJ1-2 | TRBV28 | CASQTGAYGYTF
TRBJ1-6 | TRBV2 | CASGRDRNNSPLHF
TRBJ1-5 | TRBV6-5 | CASSYKGGINQPQHF
TRBJ1-1 | TRBV7-2 | CASSLTVRGRTEAFF
TRBJ1-1 | TRBV6-2/TRBV6-3 | CASSYVLRRTEAFF
TRBJ2-6 | TRBV12-3/TRBV12-4 | CASSFTGAGANVLTF
TRBJ1-4 | TRBV19 | CASSTRDRKYEKLFF
TRBJ2-7 | TRBV5-5 | CASSLYGQGSF
TRBJ2-7 | TRBV10-3 | CAISEYNYEQYF
TRBJ2-4 | TRBV6-2/TRBV6-3 | CASSYLGLAKNIQYF
TRBJ2-7 | TRBV20-1 | CSAREASGNYEQYF
TRBJ1-1 | TRBV20-1 | CSAVDGTPCPEAFF
TRBJ2-5 | TRBV10-3 | CAISEPDGTQYF
TRBJ2-7 | TRBV6-1 | CASLDRAYEQYF
TRBJ2-3 | TRBV12-3/TRBV12-4 | CASSLIRDTQYF
TRBJ1-3 | TRBV7-2 | CASSEDHSSGNTIYF
TRBJ1-1 | TRBV18 | CASSPPSRGSNTEAFF
TRBJ1-2 | TRBV10-3 | CAISESITSYYGYTF
TRBJ1-6 | TRBV12-3/TRBV12-4 | CASIRTGGNSPLHF
TRBJ1-1 | TRBV10-3 | CAISDGENTEAFF
TRBJ1-2 | TRBV3-1 | CASSLSGMDGYTF
TRBJ2-7 | TRBV11-3 | CASSLLMGHEQYF
TRBJ2-7 | TRBV28 | CASSGTTYPEQYF
TRBJ2-3 | TRBV6-5 | CASSYRPGQGGDTQYF
TRBJ2-6 | TRBV12-3/TRBV12-4 | CASSLDGSGANVLTF
TRBJ2-1 | TRBV24-1 | CATSAWTRGVDEQFF
TRBJ1-3 | TRBV18 | CASSPSDSGNTIYF
TRBJ2-7 | TRBV2 | CASSGEGLEQYF
TRBJ2-1 | TRBV2 | CASSEFALSYNEQFF
TRBJ2-2 | TRBV30 | CAWSTFGTPVTGELFF
TRBJ2-7 | TRBV28 | CASSPRAEQYF
TRBJ1-2 | TRBV20-1 | CSARAGTGAYGYTF
TRBJ2-7 | TRBV7-2 | CASSRSGQGAHEQYF
TRBJ2-2 | TRBV5-4 | CASSFSATGELFF
TRBJ1-3 | TRBV2 | CASGSRGAAGNTIYF
TRBJ1-5 | TRBV20-1 | CSATKTALREPQHF
TRBJ2-7 | TRBV5-1 | CASSLEGLGYEQYF
TRBJ2-1 | TRBV4-3 | CASSQEAAGMGNEQFF
TRBJ1-5 | TRBV28 | CASSPGGSGYLQPQHF
TRBJ2-3 | TRBV7-2 | CASSILSTDTQYF
TRBJ2-3 | TRBV11-2 | CASSFGTSATDTQYF
TRBJ2-1 | TRBV7-2 | CASSQDLTSGKNNEQFF
TRBJ1-6 | TRBV19 | CATSRDAASTSPLHF
TRBJ1-5 | TRBV28 | CASSFPGPRPQHF
TRBJ1-5 | TRBV28 | CASSFDQPQHF
TRBJ2-2 | TRBV12-3/TRBV12-4 | CASSLRGSSTGELFF
TRBJ1-1 | TRBV27 | CASRGNPYEAFF
TRBJ1-1 | TRBV12-3/TRBV12-4 | CASSPGTREEGTEAFF
TRBJ2-2 | TRBV29-1 | CSVRRLDTGELFF
TRBJ2-1 | TRBV2 | CASTPLGVGNEQFF
TRBJ2-5 | TRBV7-9 | CASRETGRFQETQYF
TRBJ1-2 | TRBV7-2 | CASSLSVTGGNGYTF
TRBJ2-7 | TRBV28 | CASSIPLARTDEQYF